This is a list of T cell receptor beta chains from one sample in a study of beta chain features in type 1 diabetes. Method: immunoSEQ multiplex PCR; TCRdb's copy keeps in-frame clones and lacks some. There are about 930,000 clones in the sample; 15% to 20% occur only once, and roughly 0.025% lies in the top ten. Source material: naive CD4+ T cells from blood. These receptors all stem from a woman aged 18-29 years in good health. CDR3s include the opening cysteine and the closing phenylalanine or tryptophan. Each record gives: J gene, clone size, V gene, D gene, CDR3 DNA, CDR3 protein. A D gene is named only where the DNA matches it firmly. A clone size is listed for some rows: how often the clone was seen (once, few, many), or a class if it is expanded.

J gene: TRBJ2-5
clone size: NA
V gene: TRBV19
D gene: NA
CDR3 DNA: TGTGCCAGTGCGGGGGCGGGAAAAGAGACCCAGTACTTC
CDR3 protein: CASAGAGKETQYF

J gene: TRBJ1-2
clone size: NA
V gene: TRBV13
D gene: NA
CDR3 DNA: TGTGCCAGCAGCCCTCCCCTCAGGGTAAGGGAGGTCAACTATGGCTACACCTTC
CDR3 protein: CASSPPLRVREVNYGYTF

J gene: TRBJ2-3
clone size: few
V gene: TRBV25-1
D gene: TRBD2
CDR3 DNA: TGTGCCAGCAGTCCATGGGCTAGCGGGAGTAGGGCAGATACGCAGTATTTT
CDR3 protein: CASSPWASGSRADTQYF

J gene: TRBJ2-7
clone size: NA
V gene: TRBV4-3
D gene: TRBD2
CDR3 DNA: TGCGCCAGCAGCCAATTCTTGGCGGGAGGGATTACTACTAGCGAGCAGTACTTC
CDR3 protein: CASSQFLAGGITTSEQYF

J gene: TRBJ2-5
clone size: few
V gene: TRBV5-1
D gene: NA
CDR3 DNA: TGCGCCAGCAGCTTAGGCGGGACGGCCCAAGAGACCCAGTACTTC
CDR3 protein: CASSLGGTAQETQYF

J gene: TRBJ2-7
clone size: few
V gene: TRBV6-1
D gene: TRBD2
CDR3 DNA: TGTGCCACCTCGAAACACCTAGCGGAGAACTACGAGCAGTACTTC
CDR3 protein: CATSKHLAENYEQYF

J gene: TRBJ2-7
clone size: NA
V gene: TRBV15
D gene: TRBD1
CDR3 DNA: TGTGCCACCAGCAGAGGGGGGACAGGGTTCGAGCAGTACTTC
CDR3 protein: CATSRGGTGFEQYF

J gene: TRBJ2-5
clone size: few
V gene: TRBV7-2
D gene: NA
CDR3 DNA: TGTGCCAGCAGCAAGACGCCCAGGGGATACAGGGAGACCCAGTACTTC
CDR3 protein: CASSKTPRGYRETQYF

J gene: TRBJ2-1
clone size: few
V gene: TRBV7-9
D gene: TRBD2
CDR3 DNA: TGTGCCAGCAGCTTCCTCCCTAGCGGGAGGGCCGATGAGCAGTTCTTC
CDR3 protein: CASSFLPSGRADEQFF

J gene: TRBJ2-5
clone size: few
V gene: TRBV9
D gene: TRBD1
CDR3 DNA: TGTGCCAGCAGCTCCGGGACAGGCCCTGACCTTCGCCAAGAGACCCAGTACTTC
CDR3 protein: CASSSGTGPDLRQETQYF

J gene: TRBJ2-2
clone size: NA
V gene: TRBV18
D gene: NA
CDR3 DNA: TGTGCCAGCTCACGGGCCAGGGAGGACACCGGGGAGCTGTTTTTT
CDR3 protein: CASSRAREDTGELFF

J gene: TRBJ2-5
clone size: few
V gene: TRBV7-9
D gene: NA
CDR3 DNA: TGTGCCAGCAGCTTAGCGGCCGGGACCCAGTACTTC
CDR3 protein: CASSLAAGTQYF

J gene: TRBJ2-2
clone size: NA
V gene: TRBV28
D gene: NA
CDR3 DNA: TGTGCCAGCAGTTTCGGCAGTTCAAACACCGGGGAGCTGTTTTTT
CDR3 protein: CASSFGSSNTGELFF

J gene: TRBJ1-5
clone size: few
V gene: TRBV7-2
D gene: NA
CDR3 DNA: TGTGCCAGCAGCTTAGTAGGGAGCAATCAGCCCCAGCATTTT
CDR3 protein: CASSLVGSNQPQHF

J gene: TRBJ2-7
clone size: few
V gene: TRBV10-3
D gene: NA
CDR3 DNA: TGTGCCATCAGGGAAAGGGGATACGAGCAGTACTTC
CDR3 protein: CAIRERGYEQYF

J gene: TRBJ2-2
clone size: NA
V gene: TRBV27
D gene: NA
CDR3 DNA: TGTGCCAGCAGTTTATCCCCTAGGTTCGACACCGGGGAGCTGTTTTTT
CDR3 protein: CASSLSPRFDTGELFF

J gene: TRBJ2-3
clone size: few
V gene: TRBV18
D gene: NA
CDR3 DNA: TGTGCCAGCTCACCGGGGGTGGGGCCAGATACGCAGTATTTT
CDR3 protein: CASSPGVGPDTQYF

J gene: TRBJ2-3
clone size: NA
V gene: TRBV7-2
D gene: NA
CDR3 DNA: TGTGCCAGCAGCTCAAGGGGCTATACGCAGTATTTT
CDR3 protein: CASSSRGYTQYF

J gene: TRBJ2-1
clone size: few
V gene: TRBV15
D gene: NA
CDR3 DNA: TGTGCCACCAGCAATCAACTCTACAATGAGCAGTTCTTC
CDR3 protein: CATSNQLYNEQFF

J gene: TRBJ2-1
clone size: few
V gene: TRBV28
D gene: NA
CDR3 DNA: TGTGCCAGCAGTTTATCGGGTCTAATGGGCAATGAGCAGTTCTTC
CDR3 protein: CASSLSGLMGNEQFF

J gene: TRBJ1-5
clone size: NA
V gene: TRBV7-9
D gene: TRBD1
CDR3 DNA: TGTGCCAGCAGTACGGGACAGGGGGGCTACCAGCCCCAGCATTTT
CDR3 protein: CASSTGQGGYQPQHF

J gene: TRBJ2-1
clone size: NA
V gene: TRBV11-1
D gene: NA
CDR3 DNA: TGTGCCAGCAGCCCTGGGCCCGAGGGTGAGCAGTTCTTC
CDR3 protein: CASSPGPEGEQFF

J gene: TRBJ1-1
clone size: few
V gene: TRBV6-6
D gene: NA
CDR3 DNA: TGTGCCAGCAGTCGGGGACGTGGGGCTTTCTTT
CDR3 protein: CASSRGRGAFF

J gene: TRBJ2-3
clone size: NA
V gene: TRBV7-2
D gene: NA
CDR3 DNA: TGTGCCAGCAGCTTAGCATGGAGTACAGATACGCAGTATTTT
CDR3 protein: CASSLAWSTDTQYF

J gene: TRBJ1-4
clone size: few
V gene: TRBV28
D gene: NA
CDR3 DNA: TGTGCCAGCAGTTTGTTTGTTCCAGAAAAACTGTTTTTT
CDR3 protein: CASSLFVPEKLFF

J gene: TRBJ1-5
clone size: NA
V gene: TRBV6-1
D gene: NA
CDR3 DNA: TGTGCCAGCAGCAAAGCCCAGGGAAATCAGCCCCAGCATTTT
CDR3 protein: CASSKAQGNQPQHF

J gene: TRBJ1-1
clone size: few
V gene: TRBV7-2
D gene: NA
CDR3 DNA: TGTGCCAGCACCCTGACAGGACTGAACACTGAAGCTTTCTTT
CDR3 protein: CASTLTGLNTEAFF

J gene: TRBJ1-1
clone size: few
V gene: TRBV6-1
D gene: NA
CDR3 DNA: TGTGCCAGCACCAGCCTCCGGTACGCTGAAGCTTTCTTT
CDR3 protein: CASTSLRYAEAFF

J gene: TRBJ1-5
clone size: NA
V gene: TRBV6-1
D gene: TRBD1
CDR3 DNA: TGTGGGACAGGGAGGATGGATCAGCCCCAGCATTTT
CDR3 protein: CGTGRMDQPQHF

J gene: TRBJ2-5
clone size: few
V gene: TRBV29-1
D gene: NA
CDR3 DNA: TGCAGCGTTGAGTTTCCAGGGGTAGAGACCCAGTACTTC
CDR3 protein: CSVEFPGVETQYF

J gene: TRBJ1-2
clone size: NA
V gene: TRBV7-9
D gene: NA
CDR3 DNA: TGTGCCAGCAGCTTCGCCGGGGAGCCGCGCACCTTC
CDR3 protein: CASSFAGEPRTF

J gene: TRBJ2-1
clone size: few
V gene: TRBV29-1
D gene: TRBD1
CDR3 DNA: TGCAGCGCAGGACAGGGGCCGATCAATGAGCAGTTCTTC
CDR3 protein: CSAGQGPINEQFF

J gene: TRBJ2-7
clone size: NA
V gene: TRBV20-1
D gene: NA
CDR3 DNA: TGCAGTGCCCGCAGTCGAGGGCAGTACTTC
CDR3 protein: CSARSRGQYF

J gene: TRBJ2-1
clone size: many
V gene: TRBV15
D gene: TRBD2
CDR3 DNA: TGTGCCACCAGCAGACCGGGGGGCTACAATGAGCAGTTCTTC
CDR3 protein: CATSRPGGYNEQFF

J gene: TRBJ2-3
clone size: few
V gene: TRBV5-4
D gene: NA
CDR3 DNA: TGTGCCAGCAGCTTGGATAGGGTGGAGTATTTT
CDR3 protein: CASSLDRVEYF

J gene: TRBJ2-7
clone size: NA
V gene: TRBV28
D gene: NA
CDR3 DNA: TGTGCCAGCAGCCCGCCTCCGGGGCTCGAGCAGTACTTC
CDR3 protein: CASSPPPGLEQYF

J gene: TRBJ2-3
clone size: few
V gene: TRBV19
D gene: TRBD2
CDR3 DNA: TGTGCCAGTAGAGGGACTAGCGGGAGCCCATGGGGAACAGATACGCAGTATTTT
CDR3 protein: CASRGTSGSPWGTDTQYF

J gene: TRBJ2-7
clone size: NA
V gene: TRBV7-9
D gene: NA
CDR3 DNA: TGTGCCAGCAGCTTATCCGGGACCGTTTCCTACGAGCAGTACTTC
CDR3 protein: CASSLSGTVSYEQYF

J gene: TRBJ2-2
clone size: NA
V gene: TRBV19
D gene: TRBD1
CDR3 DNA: TGTGCCAGTAGTCCTAGACAGGGAAGATCCGGGGAGCTGTTTTTT
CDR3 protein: CASSPRQGRSGELFF

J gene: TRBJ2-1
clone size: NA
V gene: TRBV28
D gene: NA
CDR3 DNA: TGTGCCAGCAGCCTGCAGAGTTTCCGGGACATATACAATGAGCAGTTCTTC
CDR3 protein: CASSLQSFRDIYNEQFF